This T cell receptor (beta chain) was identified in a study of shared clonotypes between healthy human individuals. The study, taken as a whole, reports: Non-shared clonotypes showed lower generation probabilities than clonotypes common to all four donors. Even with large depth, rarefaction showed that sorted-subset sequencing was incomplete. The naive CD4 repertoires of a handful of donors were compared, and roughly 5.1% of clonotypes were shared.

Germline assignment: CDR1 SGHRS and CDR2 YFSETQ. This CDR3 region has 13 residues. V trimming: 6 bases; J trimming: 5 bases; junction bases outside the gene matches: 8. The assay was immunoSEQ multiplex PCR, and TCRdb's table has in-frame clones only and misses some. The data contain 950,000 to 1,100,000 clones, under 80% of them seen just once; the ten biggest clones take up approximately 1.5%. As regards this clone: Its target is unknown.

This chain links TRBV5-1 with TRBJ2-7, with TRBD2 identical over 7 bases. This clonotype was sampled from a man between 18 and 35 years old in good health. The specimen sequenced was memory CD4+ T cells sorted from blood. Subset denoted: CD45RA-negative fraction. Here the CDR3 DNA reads TGCGCCAGCATGGGCGGGAGCCCACACGAGCAGTACTTC. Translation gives CASMGGSPHEQYF.